This paragraph reports one T cell receptor (beta chain). Its antigen is still unknown. This likely comes from a read error, as the CDR3 has no conserved phenylalanine or tryptophan at its end. This specimen comes from a study of tumor and adjacent non-tumor tissue in lung cancer. About the study: Aged about 31 to 80 years, patients included about 11 men and roughly five women with stage I to III disease.

RNA was extracted from bulk tissue without any cell sorting. The normal lung tissue was taken more than 3 cm from the tumor edge. General study results and limits: Significantly higher TCR diversity was found in tumor than normal lung. Shorter survival was associated with higher TCR diversity in tumors. Top 100 clones took a larger repertoire share in normal lung.

TCRbeta libraries were built with three rounds of nested PCR, modified from ARM-PCR. TCRdb fed the multiplex PCR reads into MiXCR, producing one record per CDR3 protein. In the table there are approximately 100,000 distinct CDR3 sequences, approximately 65% of which are singletons. The sequenced sample consisted of distant non-tumor lung tissue. This clonotype was sampled from a man aged 25 to 45 with non-small cell lung cancer.

The CDR3: CSARDSVWLEQYL. CDR3 DNA sequence: TGCAGTGCTAGAGATTCCGTCTGGTTGGAGCAGTACTTG. The chain has TRBV20-1 and TRBJ2-7; D ambiguous. The CDR3 contains 13 residues. CDR1 is DFQATT, CDR2 SNEGSKA, per germline (reference sequence). V was pared by 0 bases and J by 7 bases, with 13 bases between.